This TCR beta chain comes out of a study of T cells in tuberculosis. Study context: In South Africa, adults with active tuberculosis were compared with IGRA-negative and latently infected IGRA-positive adolescents.

There are 16 residues in the CDR3. Germline V CDR1 and CDR2: KGHSH, LQKENI. V lost 3 bases to trimming and J lost 4 bases; unmatched junction nucleotides: 5. As to this clone: The antigen is not known.

General study results and limits: Smaller alpha distances in active tuberculosis partly reflected shorter CDR3-alpha lengths. Smaller distances to GMM-specific TCRs suggested their expansion in active tuberculosis.

Adolescents were screened for latent TB by skin test and IGRA. The method was immunoSEQ multiplex PCR; TCRdb's version includes in-frame clones alone and lacks a portion of them. Among about 43,000 clones listed, 94% were seen once. The chain carries TRBV18 and TRBJ2-1; 11 positions agree with TRBD2. The specimen sequenced was PBMCs. The origin of this receptor is a donor aged 10 to 29 with latent tuberculosis or without tuberculosis infection. Some clones in this sample may be carry-over from other donors' samples. CDR3 loop: CASSPPGLAEYNEQFF. CDR3 in DNA: TGTGCCAGCTCACCCCCGGGACTAGCGGAATACAATGAGCAGTTCTTC. Looking up the rest from reference TRBV18 and TRBJ2-1 gives the full variable domain: NAGVMQNPRHLVRRRGQEARLRCSPMKGHSHVYWYRQLPEEGLKFMVYLQKENIIDESGMPKERFSAEFPKEGPSILRIQQVVRGDSAAYFCASSPPGLAEYNEQFFGPGTRLTVL.